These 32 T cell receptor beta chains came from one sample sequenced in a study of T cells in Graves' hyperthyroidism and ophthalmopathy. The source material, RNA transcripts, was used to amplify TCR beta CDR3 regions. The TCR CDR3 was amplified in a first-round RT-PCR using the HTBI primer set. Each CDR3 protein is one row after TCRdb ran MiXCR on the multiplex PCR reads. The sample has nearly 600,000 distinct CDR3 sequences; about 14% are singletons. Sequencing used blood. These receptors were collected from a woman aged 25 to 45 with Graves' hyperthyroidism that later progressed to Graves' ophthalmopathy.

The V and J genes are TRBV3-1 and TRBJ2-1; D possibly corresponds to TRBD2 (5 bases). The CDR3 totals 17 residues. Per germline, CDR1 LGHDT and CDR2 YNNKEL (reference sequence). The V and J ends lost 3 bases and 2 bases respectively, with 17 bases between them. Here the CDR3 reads CASSQSSGIGTYNEQFF. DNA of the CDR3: TGTGCCAGCAGCCAGTCGTCCGGGATCGGGACCTACAATGAGCAGTTCTTC.

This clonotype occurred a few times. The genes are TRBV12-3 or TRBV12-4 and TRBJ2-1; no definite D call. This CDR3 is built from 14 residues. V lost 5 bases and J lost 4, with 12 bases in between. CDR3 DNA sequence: TGTGCCAGCAGTCGTCTAATGTCTTACAATGAGCAGTTCTTC. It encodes CASSRLMSYNEQFF.

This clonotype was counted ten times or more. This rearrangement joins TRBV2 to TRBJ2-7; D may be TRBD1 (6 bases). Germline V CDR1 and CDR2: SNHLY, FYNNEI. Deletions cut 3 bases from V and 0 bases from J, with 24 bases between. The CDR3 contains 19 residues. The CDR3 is CASSDPLTGTDFSSYEQYF. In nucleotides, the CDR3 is TGTGCCAGCAGTGATCCTCTAACAGGGACCGACTTCAGCTCCTACGAGCAGTACTTC.

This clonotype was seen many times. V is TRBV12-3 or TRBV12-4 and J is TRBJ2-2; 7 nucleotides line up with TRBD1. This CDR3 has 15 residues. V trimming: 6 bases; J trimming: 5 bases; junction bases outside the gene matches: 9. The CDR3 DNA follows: TGTGCCAGCAGCAGGGACAGCTCGGTGACCGGGGAGCTGTTTTTT. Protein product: CASSRDSSVTGELFF.

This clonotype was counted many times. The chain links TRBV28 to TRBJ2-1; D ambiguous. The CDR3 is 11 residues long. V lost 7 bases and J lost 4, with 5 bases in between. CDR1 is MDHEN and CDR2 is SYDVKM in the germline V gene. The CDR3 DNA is TGTGCCAGCATGGTGTACAATGAGCAGTTCTTC. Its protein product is CASMVYNEQFF.

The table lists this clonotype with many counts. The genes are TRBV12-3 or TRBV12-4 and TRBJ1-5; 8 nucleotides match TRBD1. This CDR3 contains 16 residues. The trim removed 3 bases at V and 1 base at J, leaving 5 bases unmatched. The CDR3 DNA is TGTGCCAGCAGTTTCTCAGGGGGCGCAAGCAATCAGCCCCAGCATTTT. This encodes CASSFSGGASNQPQHF.

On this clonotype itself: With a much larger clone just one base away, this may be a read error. The chain's CDR3 is CASSRGANQPQHF. The CDR3 DNA is TGTGCCAGCAGCCGAGGGGCGAATCAGCCCCAGCATTTT. This chain connects TRBV7-9 to TRBJ1-5, with D possibly matching TRBD1 (5 bases). V was shortened by 5 bases and J by 4 bases, with 9 bases between the two germline ends. The CDR3 is 13 residues long. Germline assignment: CDR1 SEHNR and CDR2 FQNEAQ (reference sequence).

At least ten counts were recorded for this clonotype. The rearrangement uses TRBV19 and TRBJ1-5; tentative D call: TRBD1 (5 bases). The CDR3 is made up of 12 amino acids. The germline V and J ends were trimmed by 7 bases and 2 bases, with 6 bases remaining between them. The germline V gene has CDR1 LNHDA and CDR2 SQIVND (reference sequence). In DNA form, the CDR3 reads TGTGCCAGTACCAGGGGCAATCAGCCCCAGCATTTT. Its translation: CASTRGNQPQHF.

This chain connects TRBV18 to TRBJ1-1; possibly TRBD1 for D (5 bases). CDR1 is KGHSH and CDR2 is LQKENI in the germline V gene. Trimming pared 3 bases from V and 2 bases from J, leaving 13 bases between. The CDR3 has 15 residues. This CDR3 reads CASSPPGPPNTEAFF. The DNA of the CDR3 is TGTGCCAGCTCACCTCCAGGGCCCCCTAACACTGAAGCTTTCTTT.

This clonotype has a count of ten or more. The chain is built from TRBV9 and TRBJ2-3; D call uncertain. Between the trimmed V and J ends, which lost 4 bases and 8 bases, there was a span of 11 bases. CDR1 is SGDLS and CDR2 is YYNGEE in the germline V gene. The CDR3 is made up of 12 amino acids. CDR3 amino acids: CASSTHQATQYF. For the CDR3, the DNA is TGTGCCAGCAGCACCCACCAGGCTACGCAGTATTTT.

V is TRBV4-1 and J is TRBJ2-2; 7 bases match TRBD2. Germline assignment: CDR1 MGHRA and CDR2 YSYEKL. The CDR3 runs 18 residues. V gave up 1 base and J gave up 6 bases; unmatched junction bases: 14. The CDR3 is CASSQVGDYKFNAGELFF. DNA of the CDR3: TGCGCCAGCAGCCAAGTGGGGGACTACAAATTTAACGCCGGGGAGCTGTTTTTT.

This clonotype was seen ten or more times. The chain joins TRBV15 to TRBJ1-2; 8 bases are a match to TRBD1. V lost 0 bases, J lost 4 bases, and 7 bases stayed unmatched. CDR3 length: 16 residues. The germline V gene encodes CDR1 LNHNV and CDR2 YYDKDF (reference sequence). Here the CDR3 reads CATSRDRGPSSYGYTF. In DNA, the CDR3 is TGTGCCACCAGCAGAGACAGGGGGCCGTCGAGCTATGGCTACACCTTC.

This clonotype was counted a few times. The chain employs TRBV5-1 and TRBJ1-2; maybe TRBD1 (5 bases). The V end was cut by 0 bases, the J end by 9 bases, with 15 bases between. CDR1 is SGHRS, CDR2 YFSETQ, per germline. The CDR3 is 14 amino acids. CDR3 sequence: CASSLAQGDASYTF. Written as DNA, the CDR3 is TGCGCCAGCAGCTTGGCGCAGGGAGACGCAAGCTACACCTTC. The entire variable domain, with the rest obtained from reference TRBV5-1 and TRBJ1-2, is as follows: KAGVTQTPRYLIKTRGQQVTLSCSPISGHRSVSWYQQTPGQGLQFLFEYFSETQRNKGNFPGRFSGRQFSNSRSEMNVSTLELGDSALYLCASSLAQGDASYTFGSGTRLTVV.

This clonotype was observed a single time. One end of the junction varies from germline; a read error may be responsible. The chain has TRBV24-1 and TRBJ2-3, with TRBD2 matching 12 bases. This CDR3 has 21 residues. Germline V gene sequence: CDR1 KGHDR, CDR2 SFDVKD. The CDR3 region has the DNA TGTGCCACCAATGATGCCTTGACTAGCGGGAGTTGGGGCTCTAGCACAGATACGCAGTATTTT. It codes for CATNDALTSGSWGSSTDTQYF.

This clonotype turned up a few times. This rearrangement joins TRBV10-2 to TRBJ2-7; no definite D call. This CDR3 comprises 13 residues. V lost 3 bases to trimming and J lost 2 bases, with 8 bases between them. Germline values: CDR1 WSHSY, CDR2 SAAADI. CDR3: CASSELIAYEQYF. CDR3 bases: TGCGCCAGCAGTGAATTGATTGCCTACGAGCAGTACTTC.

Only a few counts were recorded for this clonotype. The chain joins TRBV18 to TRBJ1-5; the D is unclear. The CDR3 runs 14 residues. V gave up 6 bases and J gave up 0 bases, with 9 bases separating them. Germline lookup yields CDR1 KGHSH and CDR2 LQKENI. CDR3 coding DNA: TGTGCCAGCTCTCCGTCGGGTAGCAATCAGCCCCAGCATTTT. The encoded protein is CASSPSGSNQPQHF. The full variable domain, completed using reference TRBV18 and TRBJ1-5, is NAGVMQNPRHLVRRRGQEARLRCSPMKGHSHVYWYRQLPEEGLKFMVYLQKENIIDESGMPKERFSAEFPKEGPSILRIQQVVRGDSAAYFCASSPSGSNQPQHFGDGTRLSIL.

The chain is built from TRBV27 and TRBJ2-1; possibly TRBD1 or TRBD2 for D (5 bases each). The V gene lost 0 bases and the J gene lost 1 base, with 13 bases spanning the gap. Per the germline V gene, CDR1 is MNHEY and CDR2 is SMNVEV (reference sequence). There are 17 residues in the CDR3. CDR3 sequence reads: CASSLSGMGVSYNEQFF. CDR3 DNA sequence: TGTGCCAGCAGTTTATCCGGGATGGGGGTGTCCTACAATGAGCAGTTCTTC.

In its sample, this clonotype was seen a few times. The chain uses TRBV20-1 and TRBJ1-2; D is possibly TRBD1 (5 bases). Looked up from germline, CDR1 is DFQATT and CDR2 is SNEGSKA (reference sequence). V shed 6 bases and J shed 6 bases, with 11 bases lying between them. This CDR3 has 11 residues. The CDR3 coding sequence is TGCAGTGCCCTCAGGGACGATGGCTACACCTTC. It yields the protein CSALRDDGYTF.

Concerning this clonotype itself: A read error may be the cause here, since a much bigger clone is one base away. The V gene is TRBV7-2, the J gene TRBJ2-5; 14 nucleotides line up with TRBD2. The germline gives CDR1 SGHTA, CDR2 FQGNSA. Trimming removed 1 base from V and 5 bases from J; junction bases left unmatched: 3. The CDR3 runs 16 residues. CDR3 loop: CASSLGTSGGKETQYF. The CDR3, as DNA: TGTGCCAGCAGCTTAGGGACTAGCGGGGGGAAGGAGACCCAGTACTTC.

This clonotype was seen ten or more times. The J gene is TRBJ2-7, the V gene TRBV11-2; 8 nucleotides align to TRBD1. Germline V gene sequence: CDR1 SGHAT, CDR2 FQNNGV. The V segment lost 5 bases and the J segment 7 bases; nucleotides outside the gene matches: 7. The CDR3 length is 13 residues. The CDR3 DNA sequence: TGTGCCAGCAGCATGGGGACAGGTAGGGAGCAGTACTTC. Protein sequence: CASSMGTGREQYF.

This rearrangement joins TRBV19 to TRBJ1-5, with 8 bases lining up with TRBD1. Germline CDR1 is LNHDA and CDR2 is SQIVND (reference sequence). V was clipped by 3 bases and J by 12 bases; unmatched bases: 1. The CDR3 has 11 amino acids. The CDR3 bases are TGTGCCAGTAGTATGGGACAGGTCCAGCATTTT. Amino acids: CASSMGQVQHF. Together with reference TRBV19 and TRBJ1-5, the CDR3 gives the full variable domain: DGGITQSPKYLFRKEGQNVTLSCEQNLNHDAMYWYRQDPGQGLRLIYYSQIVNDFQKGDIAEGYSVSREKKESFPLTVTSAQKNPTAFYLCASSMGQVQHFGDGTRLSIL.

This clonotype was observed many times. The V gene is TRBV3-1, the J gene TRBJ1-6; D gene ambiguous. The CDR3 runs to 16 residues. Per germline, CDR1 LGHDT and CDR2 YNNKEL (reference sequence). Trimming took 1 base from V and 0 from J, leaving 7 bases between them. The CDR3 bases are TGTGCCAGCAGCCAAGTAGGGAGCTCCTATAATTCACCCCTCCACTTT. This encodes CASSQVGSSYNSPLHF.

CDR3 DNA: TGTGCCAGCAGTTCCCCAAAGGGGGCCGGGGAGCTGTTTTTT. It translates to CASSSPKGAGELFF. The genes are TRBV6-5 and TRBJ2-2; a weak D match, TRBD1 (6 bases). This CDR3 comprises 14 residues. CDR1 and CDR2 (germline): MNHEY, SVGAGI. The V gene lost 4 bases and the J gene lost 6 bases, with 12 bases spanning the gap.

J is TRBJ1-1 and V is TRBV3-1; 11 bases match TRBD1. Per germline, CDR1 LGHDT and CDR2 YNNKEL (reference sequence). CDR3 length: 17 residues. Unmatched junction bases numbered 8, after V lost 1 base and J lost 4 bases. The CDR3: CASSQGLDRGQGTEAFF. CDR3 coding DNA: TGTGCCAGCAGCCAAGGACTGGACAGGGGGCAAGGCACTGAAGCTTTCTTT.

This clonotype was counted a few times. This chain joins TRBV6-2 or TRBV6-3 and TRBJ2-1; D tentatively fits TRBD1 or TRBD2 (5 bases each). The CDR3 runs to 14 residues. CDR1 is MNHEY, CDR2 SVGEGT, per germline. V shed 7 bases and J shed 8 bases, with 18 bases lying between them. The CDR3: CASTTRTLRDEQFF. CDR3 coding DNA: TGTGCCAGCACAACTAGAACCCTCAGGGATGAGCAGTTCTTC.

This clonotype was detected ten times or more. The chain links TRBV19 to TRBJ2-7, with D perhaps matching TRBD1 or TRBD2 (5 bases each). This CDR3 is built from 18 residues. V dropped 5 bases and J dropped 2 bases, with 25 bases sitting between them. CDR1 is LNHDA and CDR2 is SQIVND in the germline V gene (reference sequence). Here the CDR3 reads CASSSLHPGTLRPYEQYF. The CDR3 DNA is TGTGCCAGTAGTTCGCTCCACCCCGGGACCTTGCGTCCCTACGAGCAGTACTTC.

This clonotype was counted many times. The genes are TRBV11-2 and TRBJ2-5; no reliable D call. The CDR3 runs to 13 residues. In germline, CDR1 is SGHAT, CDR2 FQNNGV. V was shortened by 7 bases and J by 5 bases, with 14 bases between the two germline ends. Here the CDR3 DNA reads TGTGCCAGCACCTTGGGCAGTAGGGAGACCCAGTACTTC. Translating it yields CASTLGSRETQYF.

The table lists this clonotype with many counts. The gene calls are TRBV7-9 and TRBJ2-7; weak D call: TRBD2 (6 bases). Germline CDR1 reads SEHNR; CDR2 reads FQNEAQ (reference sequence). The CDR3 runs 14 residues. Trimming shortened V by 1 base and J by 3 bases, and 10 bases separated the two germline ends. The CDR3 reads CASSLGRDHYEQYF. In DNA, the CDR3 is TGTGCCAGCAGCTTAGGGCGGGACCACTACGAGCAGTACTTC.

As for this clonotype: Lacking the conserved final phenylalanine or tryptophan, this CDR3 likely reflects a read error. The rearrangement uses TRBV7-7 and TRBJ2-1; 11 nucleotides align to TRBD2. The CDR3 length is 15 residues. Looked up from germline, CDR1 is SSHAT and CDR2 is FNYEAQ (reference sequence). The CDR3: CASSLGTSGYNEQFY. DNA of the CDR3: TGTGCTAGCTCCTTAGGGACTAGCGGATACAATGAGCAGTTCTAC.

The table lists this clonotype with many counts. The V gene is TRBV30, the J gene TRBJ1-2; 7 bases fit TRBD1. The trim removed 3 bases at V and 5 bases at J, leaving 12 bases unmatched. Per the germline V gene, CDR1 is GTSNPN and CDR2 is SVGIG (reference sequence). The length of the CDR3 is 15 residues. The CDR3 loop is CAWREGARNLYGYTF. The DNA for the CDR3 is TGTGCCTGGAGGGAGGGGGCGAGGAACTTGTATGGCTACACCTTC.

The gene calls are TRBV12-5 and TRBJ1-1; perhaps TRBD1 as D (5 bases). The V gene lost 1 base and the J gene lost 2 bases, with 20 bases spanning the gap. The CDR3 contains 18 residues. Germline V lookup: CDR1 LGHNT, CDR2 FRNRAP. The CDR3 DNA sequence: TGTGCTAGTGGTTTGGGGCAGGGACTTGGACGGGGAAACACTGAAGCTTTCTTT. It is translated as CASGLGQGLGRGNTEAFF.

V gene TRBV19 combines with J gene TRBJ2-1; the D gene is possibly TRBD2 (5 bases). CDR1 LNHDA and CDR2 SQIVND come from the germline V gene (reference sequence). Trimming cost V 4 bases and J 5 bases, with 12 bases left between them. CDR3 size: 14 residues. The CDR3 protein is CASSSGRADNEQFF. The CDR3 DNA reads TGTGCCAGTAGTAGCGGGCGGGCAGACAATGAGCAGTTCTTC.